Listed below are T cell receptor beta chains from one sample, sequenced in a study of shared clonotypes between healthy human individuals. The method was immunoSEQ multiplex PCR; TCRdb's version includes in-frame clones alone and lacks a portion of them. The sample has around 580,000 clones; roughly 98% are singletons. Sequenced sample: naive CD8+ T cells sorted from blood. Source of these receptors: a man between 25 and 39 years old in good health. The CDR3 runs from the conserved cysteine through the conserved F or W. The order of the fields is clone size, D gene, J gene, V gene, CDR3 protein, CDR3 DNA. A D gene is named only where the DNA matches it firmly. Not every row has a clone size; where given, it reads once, few, many or a size class.

NA,NA,TRBJ2-7,TRBV15,CATSRDLFSAYEQYF,TGTGCCACCAGCAGAGATCTTTTTTCCGCCTACGAGCAGTACTTC
NA,TRBD2,TRBJ2-1,TRBV29-1,CSVTPYLAGGYNEQFF,TGCAGCGTTACCCCTTACCTAGCGGGAGGTTACAATGAGCAGTTCTTC
NA,TRBD1,TRBJ1-2,TRBV29-1,CSVGQGVANYGYTF,TGCAGCGTGGGGCAGGGGGTAGCTAACTATGGCTACACCTTC
NA,TRBD2,TRBJ2-1,TRBV9,CASSVSQVGTSANEQFF,TGTGCCAGCAGCGTATCACAAGTTGGGACTAGCGCCAATGAGCAGTTCTTC
NA,TRBD1,TRBJ2-7,TRBV28,CASSPGQYNYEQYF,TGTGCCAGCAGCCCGGGACAGTATAATTACGAGCAGTACTTC
NA,NA,TRBJ2-7,TRBV7-8,CASSLGPGAYEQYF,TGTGCCAGCAGCTTAGGTCCGGGGGCATACGAGCAGTACTTC
NA,TRBD1,TRBJ1-2,TRBV11-2,CASSSLDRHLYGYTF,TGTGCCAGCAGCTCGTTGGACAGGCATCTCTATGGCTACACCTTC
NA,NA,TRBJ1-2,TRBV7-8,CASSLEQVSRRGYTF,TGTGCCAGCAGCTTAGAACAGGTCAGTCGGCGTGGCTACACCTTC
NA,NA,TRBJ2-7,TRBV21-1,CASSSSGENYEQYF,TGTGCCAGCAGCAGTTCAGGAGAGAACTACGAGCAGTACTTC
NA,NA,TRBJ2-2,TRBV5-6,CASSLRRGLELFF,TGTGCCAGCAGCTTGCGTCGGGGCCTGGAGCTGTTTTTT
NA,NA,TRBJ1-2,TRBV29-1,CSVVWTPGGSGYTF,TGCAGCGTCGTATGGACCCCTGGGGGAAGTGGCTACACCTTC
NA,NA,TRBJ2-2,TRBV27,CASGRGGELFF,TGTGCCAGTGGTAGGGGCGGGGAGCTGTTTTTT
NA,NA,TRBJ2-1,TRBV2,CASRMYNEQFF,TGTGCCAGCAGGATGTACAATGAGCAGTTCTTC
NA,TRBD2,TRBJ2-1,TRBV28,CASSLLTGGPRLDEQFF,TGTGCCAGCAGTTTATTGACGGGAGGGCCCAGGTTGGATGAGCAGTTCTTC
NA,NA,TRBJ1-1,TRBV5-8,CASSGRTVNTEAFF,TGTGCCAGCAGCGGAAGGACGGTGAACACTGAAGCTTTCTTT
NA,NA,TRBJ1-5,TRBV6-6,CASSYGGQPQHF,TGTGCCAGCAGTTACGGGGGACAGCCCCAGCATTTT
NA,NA,TRBJ2-6,TRBV6-5,CASSYRMRSGANVLTF,TGTGCCAGCAGTTACAGGATGCGGTCCGGGGCCAACGTCCTGACTTTC
NA,TRBD2,TRBJ2-7,TRBV7-9,CASTAGRFDSYEQYF,TGTGCCAGCACCGCCGGGAGGTTTGACTCCTACGAGCAGTACTTC
NA,NA,TRBJ2-7,TRBV10-2,CASRTGYEQYF,TGCGCCAGCAGAACAGGGTACGAGCAGTACTTC
NA,NA,TRBJ2-3,TRBV7-9,CASSLSRLPPEQRDTQYF,TGTGCCAGCAGCTTATCCCGGCTTCCACCCGAACAGAGAGATACGCAGTATTTT
once,TRBD2,TRBJ2-1,TRBV11-2,CASSLGLAAYNEQFF,TGTGCCAGCAGCTTAGGACTAGCGGCCTACAATGAGCAGTTCTTC
NA,NA,TRBJ2-1,TRBV27,CASSSTSSYNEQFF,TGTGCCAGCAGTTCTACTAGCAGCTACAATGAGCAGTTCTTC
NA,NA,TRBJ1-4,TRBV30,CAWSTPLEASNEKLFF,TGTGCCTGGAGTACCCCTTTGGAAGCCTCTAATGAAAAACTGTTTTTT
once,NA,TRBJ1-5,TRBV27,CASSPSRGDQPQHF,TGTGCCAGCAGTCCTTCAAGGGGGGACCAGCCCCAGCATTTT
NA,NA,TRBJ2-7,TRBV7-2,CASSLEGGSYEQYF,TGTGCCAGCAGCTTAGAGGGCGGTTCCTACGAGCAGTACTTC
NA,NA,TRBJ1-2,TRBV6-1,CASSEEASGGGYGYTF,TGTGCCAGCAGTGAAGAGGCGAGCGGGGGAGGATATGGCTACACCTTC
NA,TRBD1,TRBJ2-1,TRBV27,CASSSGQGTYNEQFF,TGTGCCAGCAGTTCGGGACAGGGCACCTACAATGAGCAGTTCTTC
NA,NA,TRBJ1-3,TRBV27,CASSLLGSGNTIYF,TGTGCCAGCAGTTTGTTGGGCTCTGGAAACACCATATATTTT
NA,NA,TRBJ2-1,TRBV14,CASSQSRQFF,TGTGCCAGCAGCCAGTCCCGGCAGTTCTTC
NA,NA,TRBJ1-5,TRBV7-9,CASSSVSQPQHF,TGTGCCAGCAGCTCCGTCAGTCAGCCCCAGCATTTT
NA,TRBD2,TRBJ2-5,TRBV9,CASSPGAGAQETQYF,TGTGCCAGCAGCCCAGGAGCGGGAGCCCAAGAGACCCAGTACTTC
once,NA,TRBJ1-2,TRBV11-2,CASSLDVGTANYGYTF,TGTGCCAGCAGCTTAGATGTAGGGACCGCTAACTATGGCTACACCTTC
NA,NA,TRBJ2-7,TRBV1,CTSSQGGPYEQYF,TGCACCAGCAGCCAAGGAGGCCCCTACGAGCAGTACTTC
NA,NA,TRBJ2-7,TRBV28,CASSLTGNYEQYF,TGTGCCAGCAGCCTCACAGGTAACTACGAGCAGTACTTC
once,NA,TRBJ2-1,TRBV9,CASSVDGWNEQFF,TGTGCCAGCAGCGTAGACGGGTGGAATGAGCAGTTCTTC
NA,TRBD1,TRBJ2-7,TRBV6-1,CASSGRTGIAYEQYF,TGTGCCAGCAGTGGCAGGACAGGGATAGCCTACGAGCAGTACTTC
NA,TRBD1,TRBJ2-2,TRBV18,CASSPPDRENTGELFF,TGTGCCAGCTCACCACCGGACAGGGAGAACACCGGGGAGCTGTTTTTT
NA,NA,TRBJ2-1,TRBV14,CASSRPEAGLNEQFF,TGTGCCAGCAGCCGTCCCGAAGCGGGTCTTAATGAGCAGTTCTTC
NA,TRBD1,TRBJ2-1,TRBV7-9,CASSLIPGQGASNYNEQFF,TGTGCCAGCAGCTTGATTCCGGGACAGGGGGCGTCGAACTACAATGAGCAGTTCTTC
NA,TRBD1,TRBJ1-2,TRBV7-8,CASSLDPTGRNYGYTF,TGTGCCAGCAGCTTAGATCCGACAGGGAGGAACTATGGCTACACCTTC
NA,TRBD2,TRBJ2-7,TRBV4-2,CASSPTSGSSYEQYF,TGTGCCAGCAGCCCGACTAGCGGGAGCTCCTACGAGCAGTACTTC
NA,NA,TRBJ2-1,TRBV9,CASSVGSGIKFYNEQFF,TGTGCCAGCAGCGTAGGCAGCGGAATAAAATTCTACAATGAGCAGTTCTTC
NA,NA,TRBJ2-1,TRBV10-2,CASTDWGSSYNEQFF,TGCGCCAGTACCGACTGGGGGTCTTCCTACAATGAGCAGTTCTTC
NA,NA,TRBJ1-1,TRBV28,CASSLGTEAFF,TGTGCCAGCAGTTTGGGCACTGAAGCTTTCTTT
NA,NA,TRBJ2-1,TRBV30,CAWNGAVSYNEQFF,TGTGCCTGGAATGGGGCGGTCTCCTACAATGAGCAGTTCTTC
NA,NA,TRBJ2-3,TRBV7-9,CASRQDTQYF,TGTGCCAGCAGACAAGATACGCAGTATTTT
NA,NA,TRBJ2-2,TRBV9,CASSLQNTGELFF,TGTGCCAGCAGCTTGCAGAACACCGGGGAGCTGTTTTTT
NA,NA,TRBJ2-7,TRBV14,CASSQGPGSRGSYEQYF,TGTGCCAGCAGCCAAGGGCCAGGCTCCAGGGGCTCCTACGAGCAGTACTTC
NA,NA,TRBJ2-7,TRBV5-5,CASSLGYEQYF,TGTGCCAGCAGCTTGGGGTACGAGCAGTACTTC
NA,TRBD2,TRBJ2-3,TRBV23-1,CASSHLSGRLAGYTDTQYF,TGCGCCAGCAGTCACCTCTCTGGGCGACTAGCGGGGTACACAGATACGCAGTATTTT
NA,NA,TRBJ2-3,TRBV7-9,CASAFSTGSTDTQYF,TGTGCCAGCGCGTTCTCTACAGGTAGCACAGATACGCAGTATTTT
NA,TRBD1,TRBJ1-2,TRBV29-1,CSVEDYEQGADGYTF,TGCAGCGTTGAAGATTATGAACAGGGGGCGGATGGCTACACCTTC
NA,NA,TRBJ2-7,TRBV4-1,CASSDLDYEQYF,TGCGCCAGCAGCGACCTGGACTACGAGCAGTACTTC
NA,TRBD1,TRBJ2-7,TRBV15,CATSRAGQDSYEQYF,TGTGCCACCAGCAGGGCCGGACAGGACTCCTACGAGCAGTACTTC
NA,NA,TRBJ2-7,TRBV28,CASTPPSRGYEQYF,TGTGCCAGCACCCCTCCTAGCCGCGGCTACGAGCAGTACTTC